This T cell receptor (beta chain) was documented in a study of T cells in localized non-small cell lung cancer (dated by TCRdb to 2020 to 2022). Concerning the study at large: T cell repertoires of 236 early-stage NSCLC patients were analyzed, with tumors being compared against uninvolved tumor-adjacent lungs. The cohort comprised a few hundred treatment-naïve NSCLC patients with resected, localized lung tumors. A mean age of around 66 years was recorded for the NSCLC patients, of whom approximately 130 were male and some 99 were female. General findings and caveats noted by the study authors: Because the study design was exploratory, TCR variables were selected using unadjusted p-values without false-discovery rate correction. Uninvolved tumor-adjacent lung showed the highest T cell clonality, higher than tumor, which suggests more focused antigenic responses in the uninvolved tumor-adjacent lung. Of the top 100 tumor clones, a median of roughly 57 were detected in paired uninvolved adjacent lung; around 30 were also among that lung's top 100. Longer overall survival was associated with higher blood T cell density, whereas shorter survival was associated with higher adjacent-lung clonality. Because multi-region tumor sequencing was not done, intratumor heterogeneity could not be ruled out.

In regard to this clone: Its antigen is not yet known. There are no base qualities to consult, and no much larger clone falls within one base.

At diagnosis, peripheral blood, uninvolved tumor-adjacent lung and tumor were collected and were preserved as a mix of fresh-frozen and FFPE material. TCR beta CDR3 regions were sequenced from DNA using the immunoSEQ Assay. The paper's processing steps were these. To compute T cell density, TCR beta template counts were normalized to usable DNA, which was estimated by amplifying housekeeping genes. The preseqR package was used to estimate richness by extrapolating to 400,000 templates for PBMC samples and to 120,000 templates for tissue samples. Clonality was defined as one minus Pielou's evenness. Differential abundance testing on productive amino-acid clonotypes, with a minimum total count of 5 and an alpha of 0.1, was used to identify tissue-enriched TCRs. The Jaccard Index and the Morisita Overlap Index were used to quantify repertoire overlap between compartments. GLIPH grouped TCR beta CDR3s together with public tetramer-defined viral CDR3s, and a viral motif had to include at least three viral sequences and show V-gene enrichment. Sourced from immuneACCESS, this table was stored by TCRdb with only in-frame sequences that have V and J called. A share of the clones is absent; for the studies checked, an unresolved V gene accounts for under half, and the remainder has no known explanation. Clonal size and the V and J genes are those of that table, whereas D and trimming came from the DNA. Recorded for this sample are about 2,600 clones; roughly 20% of them occurred a single time. The ten largest make up around 6% of the sample.

The CDR3 starts with the cysteine, ends with the phenylalanine, and has 15 residues. CDR3 DNA only is kept here, 45 bases in frame from base 1. Via the germline V gene, CDR1 is KGHSH and CDR2 LQKENI. Between the V and J ends, shortened by 2 bases and 0 bases respectively, the junction contains 7 bases. The TCR originated in a man aged 40 to 70 with stage II lung adenocarcinoma. Sequencing was performed on lung tumor tissue, taken before any cancer treatment. This chain joins TRBV18 to TRBJ2-2, with the identity of the D gene unclear. The bases read TGTGCCAGCTCACCAAGGCACGCGAACACCGGGGAGCTGTTTTTT. This sequence encodes CASSPRHANTGELFF.